This T cell receptor (beta chain) was recovered during a study of shared clonotypes between healthy human individuals. Whole-study context: Donors had three CD4 naive, three CD4 memory, two CD8 naive and one CD8 memory plate apiece. Study-wide points: Generation probabilities of non-shared clonotypes were lower (relative to those shared by all four donors). Several donors held 4.5% to 5% of naive CD4 clonotypes in common.

The table came from immunoSEQ multiplex PCR; TCRdb's copy has only in-frame clones and leaves some out. Here the sample spans millions of clones, about 94% being singletons. V lost 2 bases and J lost 11, with 10 bases in between. CDR3 length equals 11 residues. In germline, CDR1 is SGHDT, CDR2 YYEEEE. Regarding this clone: Its antigen is still unknown. The identical CDR3 is also encoded by other nucleotide sequences in the sample.

Terminally differentiated effector memory CD45RA+ cells were excluded by CCR7 positive selection of CD45RO-negative cells. Every donor was a Caucasian adult from Nashville, Tennessee. The V and J genes are TRBV5-6 and TRBJ1-1; D gene ambiguous. The clonotype comes from a man aged 18 to 30 in good health. The sample consisted of naive CD8+ T cells sorted from blood. CDR3 protein: CASSFALEAFF. CDR3 sequence (DNA): TGTGCCAGCAGCTTCGCTCTTGAGGCTTTCTTT. Based on the CDR3 plus reference TRBV5-6 and TRBJ1-1, the full variable domain is DAGVTQSPTHLIKTRGQQVTLRCSPKSGHDTVSWYQQALGQGPQFIFQYYEEEERQRGNFPDRFSGHQFPNYSSELNVNALLLGDSALYLCASSFALEAFFGQGTRLTVV.